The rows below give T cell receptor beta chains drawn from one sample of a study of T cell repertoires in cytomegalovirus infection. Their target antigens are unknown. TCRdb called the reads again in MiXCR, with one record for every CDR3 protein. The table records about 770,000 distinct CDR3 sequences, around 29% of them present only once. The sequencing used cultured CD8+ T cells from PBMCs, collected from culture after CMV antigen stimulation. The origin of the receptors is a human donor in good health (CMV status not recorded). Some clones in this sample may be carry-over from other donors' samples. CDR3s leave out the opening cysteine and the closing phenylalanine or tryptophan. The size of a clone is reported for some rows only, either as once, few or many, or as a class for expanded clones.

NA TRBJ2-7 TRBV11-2 ASTHGGFDEQY
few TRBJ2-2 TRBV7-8 ASSKTNTGELF
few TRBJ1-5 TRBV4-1 ASSQDISGRQPQH
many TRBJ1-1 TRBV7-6 ASSPDSGTEAF
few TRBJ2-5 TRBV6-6 ASSSGGSKETQY
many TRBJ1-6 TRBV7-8 ASSQGSSNSPLH
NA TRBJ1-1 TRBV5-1 ASSLPRKNTEAF
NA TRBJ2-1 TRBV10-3 AVRTVSSYNEQF
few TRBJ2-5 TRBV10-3 AISDPTRETQY
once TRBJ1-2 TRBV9 ASSVDPTLSGHYGYT
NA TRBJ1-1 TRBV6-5 ASLDSAATEAF
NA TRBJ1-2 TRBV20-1 SAITDTNYGYT
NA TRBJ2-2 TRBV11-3 ASSLASGGNTGELF
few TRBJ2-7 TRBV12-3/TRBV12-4 ASSSAGAGEQY
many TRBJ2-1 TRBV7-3 ASSLKGGVYNEQF
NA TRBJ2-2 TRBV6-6 ASRGPSRVIRAGGDTGELF
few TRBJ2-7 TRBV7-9 ASSFNPSDEQY
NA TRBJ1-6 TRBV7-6 ASSPGSPGGNSPLH
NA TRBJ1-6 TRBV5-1 ASSPVESSYNSPLH
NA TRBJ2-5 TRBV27 ASSLSPWETQY
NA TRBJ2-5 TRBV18 ASSSMVPQETQY
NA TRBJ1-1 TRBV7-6 ASSHTDTEAF
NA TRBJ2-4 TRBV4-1 ASSQGRRGQNIQY
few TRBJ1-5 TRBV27 ASSFSGTADQPQH
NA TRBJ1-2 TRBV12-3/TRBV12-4 ASSNSFRDTEGKGSYT
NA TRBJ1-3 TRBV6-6 ASSRTWNTIY
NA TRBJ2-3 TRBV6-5 ASSYSLGNSDTQY
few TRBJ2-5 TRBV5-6 ASSRDRYQETQY
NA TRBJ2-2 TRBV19 ASSTFAWGLAGASANTGELF
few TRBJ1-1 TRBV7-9 ASSSLRAGDTEAF
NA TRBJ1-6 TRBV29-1 SAQTGQFNSPLH
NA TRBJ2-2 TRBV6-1 ATPSRPNTGELF
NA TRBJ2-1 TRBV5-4 ASSLDRGRYEQF
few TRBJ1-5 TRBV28 ASSFPGQSNQPQH
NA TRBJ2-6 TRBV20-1 SARGGLLSGANVLT
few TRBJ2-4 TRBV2 ASSEIRLAKNIQY
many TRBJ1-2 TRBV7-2 ASSLDYRGSNYGYT
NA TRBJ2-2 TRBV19 ASRHLQGNTGELF
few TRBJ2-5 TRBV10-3 ATRGTSLEGETQY
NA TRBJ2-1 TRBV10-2 ASSGPPDYNEQF
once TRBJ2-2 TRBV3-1 ASSQEERTAGELF
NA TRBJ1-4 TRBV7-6 ASSFAGNDGLF
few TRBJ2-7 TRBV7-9 ASSLGRYPSSYEQY
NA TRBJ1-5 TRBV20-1 SARESSGRGGNQPQH
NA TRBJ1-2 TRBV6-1 ASSLDRADYYGYT
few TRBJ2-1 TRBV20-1 SADRTSGDNEQF
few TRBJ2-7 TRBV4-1 ASSQVGVSEQY
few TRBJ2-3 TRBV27 ASSSTPGGTDTQY
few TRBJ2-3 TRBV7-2 ASSLEIRRDTQY